This T cell receptor beta chain was observed in a study of cytomegalovirus exposure and HLA in healthy donors (dated by TCRdb to about 2017). With respect to the entire study: According to a later analysis, one platform produced both the 110 or so validation repertoires and the approximately 600 repertoires of the first cohort. The study aimed to test whether cataloging public T cell receptors could reveal signatures of past pathogen exposure. To predict cytomegalovirus infection status, the study brought together high-throughput TCR immunosequencing, statistical association of individual TCRs with disease status, and machine learning. A separate validation cohort of over 95 different subjects was used in addition to the roughly 640-subject first cohort. Findings and caveats that apply to the study as a whole: Cytomegalovirus status was reported to be diagnosed by the classifier with high specificity and sensitivity in both the original and validation cohorts. According to the authors, the approach could potentially be generalized to other disease states and immunological phenotypes. In vitro tests confirmed that three of the cytomegalovirus-associated TCR beta chains recognize cytomegalovirus antigens. Most TCR sequences were seen in very few donors, while some public TCRs were found in many individuals. Subsequent analysis determined that TCRs grouped into clusters in the first cohort also showed a tendency toward co-occurrence across the roughly 120 validation repertoires, and approximately 94% of cluster scores exceeded 0. The study gave a list of under 200 TCR beta chains associated with cytomegalovirus. All 110 or so repertoires were used to score co-occurrence in the validation cohort in a later analysis, because that analysis had no HLA typing for the cohort.

Library creation used the immunoSEQ multiplex PCR assay. The source study handled its data this way. A statistical classification framework was developed to diagnose cytomegalovirus status using the catalog of TCR beta chain sequences. TCRdb holds this immuneACCESS table with in-frame rearrangements only. Some clones are missing; in checked studies, unresolved V genes explain under half, and the rest has no known cause. V and J calls and clone size are those listed in that table; D and trimming were worked out from the DNA. The sample has 65,000 to 80,000 clones on record, 94% of them singletons. Together, the top ten hold 1.5% to 2% of the sample. Concerning this clone: Its specific antigen is unknown. The record has no base qualities; no much larger clone is one base away.

The CDR3 starts with the cysteine, ends with the phenylalanine, and has 19 residues. Of all the DNA, just the CDR3 is kept, 57 bases in frame from base 1. The germline V gene provides CDR1 SGHRS and CDR2 YFSETQ. The germline V and J ends show losses of 3 bases and 5 bases respectively, and no gene match explains 15 bases of the junction. Donors formed part of the validation cohort, which comprised 120 subjects and was distinct from the first cohort of several hundred subjects. This TCR derives from a woman younger than 30 in good health and CMV-seropositive. In this chain, TRBV5-1 is recombined with TRBJ2-5, with TRBD2 identical over 14 junction bases. Material for sequencing was PBMCs. The DNA is TGCGCCAGCAGCTCCTCCCCGACCGGGACTAGCGGGAGCTTGGAGACCCAGTACTTC. Its protein reads: CASSSSPTGTSGSLETQYF.